Shown below are 13 T cell receptor beta chains from a single sample sequenced in a study of healthy donors' naive CD4 and CD8 T cells. A linear amplification protocol produced the TCR libraries from roughly 0.5 ug of total RNA. TCRdb independently ran MiXCR on the reads; one entry per CDR3 protein. The sample holds about 180,000 distinct CDR3 sequences, about 74% seen once. Sample: naive CD4+ and CD8+ T cells sorted from blood, pooled from several donors. Source of these receptors: a pool of human donors in good health; the sample pools cells from several healthy donors.

The count of this clonotype is one. The chain is built from TRBV6-5 and TRBJ2-1; 8 positions match TRBD1. V was pared by 5 bases and J by 9 bases, with 6 bases of the junction left unmatched. Germline loops: CDR1 MNHEY, CDR2 SVGAGI. The CDR3 runs to 13 residues. CDR3 bases: TGTGCCAGCAGTCTGACAGGGGCGAGTGAGCAGTTCTTC. Translated, it gives CASSLTGASEQFF.

This chain uses TRBV18 with TRBJ2-1, with D perhaps assigned TRBD1 or TRBD2 (5 bases each). The V end was cut by 6 bases, the J end by 2 bases, with 11 bases between. The CDR3 loop spans 14 amino acids. The V gene's germline CDR1 is KGHSH and CDR2 LQKENI. CDR3 protein: CASSSGTTYNEQFF. CDR3 DNA sequence: TGTGCCAGCTCCTCCGGGACGACCTACAATGAGCAGTTCTTC. The variable domain in full, completed from reference TRBV18 and TRBJ2-1, reads NAGVMQNPRHLVRRRGQEARLRCSPMKGHSHVYWYRQLPEEGLKFMVYLQKENIIDESGMPKERFSAEFPKEGPSILRIQQVVRGDSAAYFCASSSGTTYNEQFFGPGTRLTVL.

CDR3 sequence: CSAWDTNTEAFF. CDR3 sequence (DNA): TGCAGCGCCTGGGACACTAACACTGAAGCTTTCTTT. The chain recombines TRBV29-1 with TRBJ1-1; a possible D gene is TRBD1 (6 bases). V lost 7 bases to trimming and J lost 2 bases, with 11 bases between them. The CDR3 has 12 amino acids. CDR1 SQVTM and CDR2 ANQGSEA come from the germline V gene.

The rearrangement uses TRBV6-6 and TRBJ2-3, with 7 positions matching TRBD2. The CDR3 covers 17 residues. Losses at the gene ends were 0 bases for V and 4 bases for J; bases not matched to a gene: 10. The germline V gene has CDR1 MNHNY and CDR2 SVGAGI (reference sequence). CDR3 sequence reads: CASSYSPKREESDTQYF. The CDR3, as DNA: TGTGCCAGCAGTTACTCGCCTAAGCGGGAAGAGTCAGATACGCAGTATTTT.

This rearrangement joins TRBV29-1 to TRBJ2-7; no clear D. The CDR3 spans 13 residues. CDR1 and CDR2 (germline): SQVTM, ANQGSEA. Trimming left V 2 bases short and J 2 bases short, with 10 bases between. The CDR3 reads CSVETRLTYEQYF. CDR3 nucleotide sequence: TGCAGCGTTGAAACGCGCCTCACCTACGAGCAGTACTTC.

Only a few counts were recorded for this clonotype. The chain couples TRBV29-1 to TRBJ2-1; D is perhaps TRBD1 (6 bases). The CDR3 is 14 residues long. The germline V gene encodes CDR1 SQVTM and CDR2 ANQGSEA. With 5 bases removed from V and 8 bases from J, the gap between germline ends came to 19 bases. The CDR3 spells CSVSPDRIWDEQFF. The CDR3 DNA is TGCAGCGTTTCTCCCGACAGGATCTGGGATGAGCAGTTCTTC.

The CDR3 sequence: CASRFGQTTGELFF. The CDR3 coding sequence is TGTGCCAGTAGGTTCGGGCAGACCACCGGGGAGCTGTTTTTT. V and J are TRBV19 and TRBJ2-2; D gene uncertain. Germline V gene sequence: CDR1 LNHDA, CDR2 SQIVND (reference sequence). The CDR3 consists of 14 residues. V lost 6 bases, J lost 4 bases, and 12 bases lay in between.

The rearrangement uses TRBV29-1 and TRBJ1-1; the D is unclear. Trimming left V 4 bases short and J 10 bases short, with 16 bases between. Germline V gene data show CDR1 as SQVTM and CDR2 as ANQGSEA. The CDR3 runs 12 residues. As DNA, the CDR3 is TGCAGCGTTGTTATCGACTCCGATTTAGCTTTCTTT. Translating it yields CSVVIDSDLAFF.

The chain carries TRBV11-2 and TRBJ1-2, with D perhaps TRBD1 (6 bases). The CDR3 is made up of 14 amino acids. CDR1 and CDR2 (germline): SGHAT, FQNNGV. Deletions cut 5 bases from V and 4 bases from J, with 14 bases between. The CDR3 DNA sequence: TGTGCCAGCAGCCCGACAACAGGGATCTATGGCTACACCTTC. This gives the protein CASSPTTGIYGYTF.

The chain joins TRBV29-1 to TRBJ1-2, with D maybe TRBD1 (6 bases). With 3 bases removed from V and 5 bases from J, the gap between germline ends came to 16 bases. CDR1 is SQVTM and CDR2 is ANQGSEA in the germline V gene. CDR3 size: 14 residues. Here the CDR3 reads CSVDLGARSYGYTF. CDR3 DNA sequence: TGCAGCGTTGATTTGGGGGCCCGATCTTATGGCTACACCTTC.

The chain uses TRBV27 and TRBJ2-2; 8 nucleotides align to TRBD2. CDR3 size: 16 residues. Germline CDR1 MNHEY, CDR2 SMNVEV (reference sequence). J gave up 7 bases and V 6 bases, and 13 bases lay outside the gene matches. Here the CDR3 DNA reads TGTGCCAGCAGCCCTAGAAGAGCGGGAGTGTACGGGGAGCTGTTTTTT. Protein: CASSPRRAGVYGELFF.

V is TRBV6-2 or TRBV6-3 and J is TRBJ1-1, with D uncertain. Deletions cut 5 bases from V and 1 base from J, with 11 bases between. The CDR3 sequence is 14 residues long. Per germline, CDR1 MNHEY and CDR2 SVGEGT. CDR3 residues: CASSERLKNTEAFF. In DNA form, the CDR3 reads TGTGCCAGCAGTGAACGACTGAAGAACACTGAAGCTTTCTTT.

This clonotype has only one observation. CDR3 sequence (DNA): TGCAGTGCTCCATGGGGGAACGAGCAGTACTTC. This codes for CSAPWGNEQYF. J is TRBJ2-7 and V is TRBV20-1; either TRBD1 or TRBD2 may fit D (5 bases each). Germline CDR1 is DFQATT and CDR2 is SNEGSKA (reference sequence). The V and J ends lost 5 bases and 5 bases respectively, with 10 bases between them. The CDR3 is 11 amino acids.